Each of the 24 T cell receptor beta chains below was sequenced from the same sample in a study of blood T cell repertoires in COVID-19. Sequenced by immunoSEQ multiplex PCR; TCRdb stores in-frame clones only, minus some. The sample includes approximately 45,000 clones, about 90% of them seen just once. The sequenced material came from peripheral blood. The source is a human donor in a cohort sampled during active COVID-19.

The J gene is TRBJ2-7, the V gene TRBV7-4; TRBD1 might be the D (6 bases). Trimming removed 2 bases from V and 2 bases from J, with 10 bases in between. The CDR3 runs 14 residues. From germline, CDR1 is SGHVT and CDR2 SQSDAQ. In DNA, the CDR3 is TGTGCCAGCAGCTTAACAGGGAAACCCTACGAGCAGTACTTC. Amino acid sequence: CASSLTGKPYEQYF.

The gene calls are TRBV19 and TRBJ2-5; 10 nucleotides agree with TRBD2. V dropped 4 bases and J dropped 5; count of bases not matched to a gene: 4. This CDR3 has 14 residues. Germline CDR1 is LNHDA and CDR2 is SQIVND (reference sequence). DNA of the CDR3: TGTGCCAGTAGTAGGCTTAGCGGGGGGGAGACCCAGTACTTC. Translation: CASSRLSGGETQYF.

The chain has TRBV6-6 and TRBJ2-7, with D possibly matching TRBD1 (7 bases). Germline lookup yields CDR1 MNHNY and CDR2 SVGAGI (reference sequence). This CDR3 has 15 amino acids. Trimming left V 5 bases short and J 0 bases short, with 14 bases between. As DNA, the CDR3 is TGTGCCAGCAGTGCCCAGGGGGGTCCCTCCTACGAGCAGTACTTC. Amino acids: CASSAQGGPSYEQYF.

The CDR3 coding sequence is TGTGCCAGCAGCTTGGATACAGGGGCGTTCTACGAGCAGTACTTC. Translation: CASSLDTGAFYEQYF. The chain recombines TRBV7-2 with TRBJ2-7; 7 bases match TRBD1. CDR3 length: 15 amino acids. Germline values: CDR1 SGHTA, CDR2 FQGNSA. Trimming took 3 bases from V and 3 from J; bases not matched to a gene: 8.

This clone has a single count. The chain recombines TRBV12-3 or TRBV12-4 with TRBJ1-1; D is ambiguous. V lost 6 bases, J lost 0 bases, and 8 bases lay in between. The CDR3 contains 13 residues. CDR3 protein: CASSSPVNTEAFF. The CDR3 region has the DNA TGTGCCAGCAGCTCGCCGGTGAACACTGAAGCTTTCTTT.

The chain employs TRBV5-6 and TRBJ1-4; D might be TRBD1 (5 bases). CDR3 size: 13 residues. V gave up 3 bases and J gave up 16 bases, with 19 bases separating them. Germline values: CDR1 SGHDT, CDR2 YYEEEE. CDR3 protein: CASSSDPLGHEFF. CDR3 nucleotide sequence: TGTGCCAGCAGCTCGGACCCCCTCGGACATGAGTTTTTT.

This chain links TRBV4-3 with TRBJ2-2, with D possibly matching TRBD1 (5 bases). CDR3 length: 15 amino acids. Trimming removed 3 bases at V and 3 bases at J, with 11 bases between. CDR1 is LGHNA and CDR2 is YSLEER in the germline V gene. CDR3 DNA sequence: TGCGCCAGCAGCCAGGAAAGGGGCTACACCGGGGAGCTGTTTTTT. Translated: CASSQERGYTGELFF.

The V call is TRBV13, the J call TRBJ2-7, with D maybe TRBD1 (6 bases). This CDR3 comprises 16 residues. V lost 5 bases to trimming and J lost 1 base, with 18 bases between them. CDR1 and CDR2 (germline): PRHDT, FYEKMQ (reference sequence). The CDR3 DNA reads TGTGCCAGCAGCCGTTTCGACAGGTTTAGTTCCTACGAGCAGTACTTC. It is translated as CASSRFDRFSSYEQYF.

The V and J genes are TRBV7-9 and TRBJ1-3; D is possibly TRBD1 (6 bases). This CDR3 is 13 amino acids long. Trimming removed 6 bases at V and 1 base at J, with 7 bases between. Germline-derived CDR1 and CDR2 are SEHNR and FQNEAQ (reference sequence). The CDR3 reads CASRQGSGNTIYF. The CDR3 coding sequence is TGTGCCAGCAGACAGGGTTCTGGAAACACCATATATTTT.

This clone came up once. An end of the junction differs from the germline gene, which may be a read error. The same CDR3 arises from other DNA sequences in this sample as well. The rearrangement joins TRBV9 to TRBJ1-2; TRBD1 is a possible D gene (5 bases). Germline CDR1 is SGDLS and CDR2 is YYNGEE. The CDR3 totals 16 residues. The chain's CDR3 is CASSVASGGKGYGYTF. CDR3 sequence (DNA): TGTGCCAGCAGCGTAGCGTCTGGGGGGAAGGGTTATGGCTATACCTTC.

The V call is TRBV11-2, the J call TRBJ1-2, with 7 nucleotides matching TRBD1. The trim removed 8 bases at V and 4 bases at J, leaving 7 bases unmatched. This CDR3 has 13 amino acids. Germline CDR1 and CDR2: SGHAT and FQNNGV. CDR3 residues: CASGGQSVYGYTF. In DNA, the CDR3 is TGTGCCAGCGGGGGACAGTCCGTCTATGGCTACACCTTC.

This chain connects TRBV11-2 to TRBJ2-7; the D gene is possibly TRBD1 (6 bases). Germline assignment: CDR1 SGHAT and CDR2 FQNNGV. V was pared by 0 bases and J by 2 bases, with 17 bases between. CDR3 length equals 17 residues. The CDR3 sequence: CASSLDGGSNIPYEQYF. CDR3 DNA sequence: TGTGCCAGCAGCTTAGATGGGGGCAGTAATATACCCTACGAGCAGTACTTC.

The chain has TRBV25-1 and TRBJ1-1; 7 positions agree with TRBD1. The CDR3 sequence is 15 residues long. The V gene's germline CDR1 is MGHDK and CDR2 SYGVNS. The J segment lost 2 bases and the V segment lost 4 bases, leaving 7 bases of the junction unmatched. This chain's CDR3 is CASSALTGVNTEAFF. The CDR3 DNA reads TGTGCCAGCAGTGCGCTAACAGGGGTAAACACTGAAGCTTTCTTT.

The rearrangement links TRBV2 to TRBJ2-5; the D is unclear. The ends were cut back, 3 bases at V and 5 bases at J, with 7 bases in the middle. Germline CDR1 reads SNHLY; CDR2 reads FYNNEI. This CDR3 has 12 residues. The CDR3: CASSDLEETQYF. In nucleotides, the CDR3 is TGTGCCAGCAGTGACTTAGAGGAGACCCAGTACTTC.

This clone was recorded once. For the CDR3, the DNA is TGTGCCAGCAGTTACAAGGCAGGGGAAGGCTACACCTTC. Protein sequence: CASSYKAGEGYTF. The chain combines TRBV6-2 or TRBV6-3 with TRBJ1-2; tentative D call: TRBD1 (6 bases). V lost 2 bases and J 8 bases, leaving 12 bases between the germline ends. CDR1 is MNHEY and CDR2 is SVGEGT in the germline V gene. The CDR3 extends over 13 amino acids.

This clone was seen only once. The DNA for the CDR3 is TGTGCCAGCAGCTTAGGGCGGGGGGGCACAGATACGCAGTATTTT. It encodes CASSLGRGGTDTQYF. The chain combines TRBV7-2 with TRBJ2-3, with 8 bases that match TRBD2. J was trimmed by 1 base and V by 1 base; bases with no gene match: 1. The CDR3 spans 15 residues. CDR1 and CDR2 (germline): SGHTA, FQGNSA.

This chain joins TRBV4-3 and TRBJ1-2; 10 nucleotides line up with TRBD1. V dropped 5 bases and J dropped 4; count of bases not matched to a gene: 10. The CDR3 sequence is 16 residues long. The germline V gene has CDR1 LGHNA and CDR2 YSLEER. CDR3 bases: TGCGCCAGCAGCTTTTCCGGGACAGGGGAGGGCTATGGCTACACCTTC. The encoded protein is CASSFSGTGEGYGYTF.

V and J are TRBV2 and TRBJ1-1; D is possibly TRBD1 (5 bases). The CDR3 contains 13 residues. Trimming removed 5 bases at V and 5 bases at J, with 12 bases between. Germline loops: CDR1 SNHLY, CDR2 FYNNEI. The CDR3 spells CASSRGGWTEAFF. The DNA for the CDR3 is TGTGCCAGCAGTAGGGGAGGCTGGACTGAAGCTTTCTTT.

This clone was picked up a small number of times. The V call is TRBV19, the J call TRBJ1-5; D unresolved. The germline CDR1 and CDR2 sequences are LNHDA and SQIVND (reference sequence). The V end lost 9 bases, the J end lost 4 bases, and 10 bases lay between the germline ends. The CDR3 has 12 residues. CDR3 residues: CASRGLNQPQHF. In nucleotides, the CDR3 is TGTGCCAGCCGAGGGCTGAATCAGCCCCAGCATTTT.

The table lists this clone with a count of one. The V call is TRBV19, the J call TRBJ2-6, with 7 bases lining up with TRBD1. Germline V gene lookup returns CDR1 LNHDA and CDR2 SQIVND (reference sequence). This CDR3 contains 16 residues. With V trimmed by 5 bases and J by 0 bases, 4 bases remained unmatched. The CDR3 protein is CASSGTAYSGANVLTF. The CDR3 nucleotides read TGTGCCAGTAGTGGGACAGCCTACTCTGGGGCCAACGTCCTGACTTTC.

CDR3 residues: CASSHGRVINEQFF. In DNA form, the CDR3 reads TGCGCCAGCAGTCATGGCAGGGTAATCAATGAGCAGTTCTTC. The rearrangement links TRBV23-1 to TRBJ2-1, with D perhaps TRBD1 (5 bases). TRBV23-1 qualifies as an ORF whose function is uncertain. The CDR3 spans 14 residues. Trimming took off 3 bases at V and 6 bases at J, with 12 bases between the two ends.

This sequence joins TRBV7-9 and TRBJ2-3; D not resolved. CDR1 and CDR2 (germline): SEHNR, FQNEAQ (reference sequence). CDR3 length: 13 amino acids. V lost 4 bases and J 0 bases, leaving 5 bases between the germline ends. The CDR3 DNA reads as TGTGCCAGCAGCTCAGGAAGCACAGATACGCAGTATTTT. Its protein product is CASSSGSTDTQYF.

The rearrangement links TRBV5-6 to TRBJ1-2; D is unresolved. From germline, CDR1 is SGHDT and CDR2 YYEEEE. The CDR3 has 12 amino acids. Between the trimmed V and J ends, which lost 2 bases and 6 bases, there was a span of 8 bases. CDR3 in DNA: TGTGCCAGCAGCTTTGGAGGGAATGGCTACACCTTC. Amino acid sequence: CASSFGGNGYTF.

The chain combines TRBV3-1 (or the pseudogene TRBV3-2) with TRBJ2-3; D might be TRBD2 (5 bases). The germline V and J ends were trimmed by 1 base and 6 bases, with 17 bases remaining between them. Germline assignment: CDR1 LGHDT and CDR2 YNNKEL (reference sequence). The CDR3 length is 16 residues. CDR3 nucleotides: TGTGCCAGCAGCCAAGCCTATCGGGGATCCTTCGATACGCAGTATTTT. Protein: CASSQAYRGSFDTQYF.